These 20 T cell receptor beta chains share one sample of origin, sequenced in a study of shared clonotypes between healthy human individuals (dated by TCRdb to about 2020). CD8 naive samples were obtained by positive selection for CCR7 among CD45RO-negative cells, yielding a CD45RA+CCR7+ population from which TemRA cells were excluded. Library preparation employed the immunoSEQ multiplex PCR assay. TCRdb provides this immuneACCESS table in a form limited to in-frame rearrangements. Some clones are lacking; in checked studies, under half of them reflect an unresolved V gene, and why the rest are absent is not known. The sample table contains about 820,000 clones; only one count was recorded for 80% to 95% of them. 24% of the sample is in the top ten clones. The material sequenced was naive CD8+ T cells sorted from blood. The cell subset or site label corresponds to: CD45RA+CCR7+. These receptor sequences come from a man under 40 in good health.

This clone was seen repeatedly, ten times or more. The J gene is TRBJ2-5, the V gene TRBV27, with D tentatively TRBD1 or TRBD2 (5 bases each). The ends were cut back, 3 bases at V and 5 bases at J, with 13 bases in the middle. This CDR3 comprises 14 residues. Germline loops: CDR1 MNHEY, CDR2 SMNVEV (reference sequence). CDR3 DNA sequence: TGTGCCAGCAGTTTTGGGACCATGGGGGAGACCCAGTACTTC. This translates into CASSFGTMGETQYF.

This clone has a single count. This chain joins TRBV29-1 and TRBJ2-7; 9 bases line up with TRBD1. Germline lookup yields CDR1 SQVTM and CDR2 ANQGSEA. The junction had 5 bases not matched to a gene; V was cut back by 7 bases and J by 4 bases. This CDR3 has 12 amino acids. The CDR3: CSALGQGYEQYF. CDR3 in DNA: TGCAGCGCCTTAGGACAGGGGTACGAGCAGTACTTC.

Details on this clone: In the same sample, other DNA sequences code for this CDR3. V is TRBV7-2 and J is TRBJ2-1, with TRBD1 matching 7 bases. J lost 3 bases, V lost 2 bases, and 1 base had no gene match. The CDR3 runs to 14 residues. The germline CDR1 and CDR2 sequences are SGHTA and FQGNSA. CDR3 in amino acids: CASSLRDSYNEQFF. DNA of the CDR3: TGTGCCAGCAGCTTACGGGACAGCTACAATGAGCAGTTCTTC.

The rearrangement joins TRBV5-5 to TRBJ2-1; possible D gene TRBD2, 6 bases. The V gene's germline CDR1 is SGHKS and CDR2 YYEKEE (reference sequence). V was cut by 3 bases and J by 6 bases, with 22 bases left in between. The CDR3 has 17 amino acids. The CDR3 DNA reads as TGTGCCAGCAGCTACCACGAAACTAGCCCGGGGGTCAATGAGCAGTTCTTC. Translation: CASSYHETSPGVNEQFF.

The V call is TRBV5-1, the J call TRBJ2-5; D might be TRBD1 (6 bases). CDR1 is SGHRS, CDR2 YFSETQ, per germline. The CDR3 has 15 amino acids. V lost 4 bases to trimming and J lost 2 bases, with 15 bases between them. This chain's CDR3 is CASSLTRQAQETQYF. In nucleotides, the CDR3 is TGCGCCAGCAGCCTGACCCGACAGGCGCAAGAGACCCAGTACTTC.

This clone was seen just once. The chain links TRBV7-9 to TRBJ1-2, with D tentatively TRBD1 (5 bases). The ends were cut back, 7 bases at V and 4 bases at J, with 16 bases in the middle. This CDR3 region has 14 residues. Germline V gives CDR1 SEHNR, CDR2 FQNEAQ (reference sequence). Here the CDR3 reads CASTSGGRAYGYTF. In DNA, the CDR3 is TGTGCCAGCACCTCAGGCGGCAGGGCCTATGGCTACACCTTC.

The chain employs TRBV7-9 and TRBJ1-1; D is perhaps TRBD1 (6 bases). The CDR3 consists of 14 residues. Germline loops: CDR1 SEHNR, CDR2 FQNEAQ (reference sequence). The ends were cut back, 6 bases at V and 3 bases at J, with 14 bases in the middle. CDR3: CASSPQGEDTEAFF. The CDR3, as DNA: TGTGCCAGCAGTCCACAGGGAGAGGACACTGAAGCTTTCTTT.

The genes are TRBV6-1 and TRBJ2-1; D is perhaps TRBD2 (5 bases). The CDR3 totals 13 residues. V lost 0 bases and J 7 bases, leaving 7 bases between the germline ends. Germline CDR1 and CDR2: MNHNS and SASEGT. CDR3 bases: TGTGCCAGCAGTGAAGCTCGAGGGAATGAGCAGTTCTTC. This translates into CASSEARGNEQFF.

V usage is TRBV6-5 and J usage is TRBJ2-2; D ambiguous. Germline V gene data show CDR1 as MNHEY and CDR2 as SVGAGI. This CDR3 has 14 amino acids. Between the trimmed V and J ends, which lost 2 bases and 1 base, there was a span of 5 bases. CDR3 amino acids: CASSYLKNTGELFF. The CDR3 DNA reads as TGTGCCAGCAGTTACCTCAAGAACACCGGGGAGCTGTTTTTT.

In its sample, this clone was seen a few times. This chain connects TRBV7-8 to TRBJ2-2, with no clear D. Germline-derived CDR1 and CDR2 are SGHVS and FQNEAQ. Trimming cost V 6 bases and J 9 bases, with 14 bases left between them. CDR3 length: 13 residues. The CDR3 sequence: CASSFGPNRELFF. CDR3 DNA sequence: TGTGCCAGCAGTTTCGGGCCGAACAGGGAGCTGTTTTTT.

This rearrangement joins TRBV27 to TRBJ2-1, with D tentatively TRBD1 (5 bases). V lost 3 bases and J 8 bases, leaving 8 bases between the germline ends. The CDR3 is made up of 12 amino acids. CDR1 and CDR2 from the germline V gene are MNHEY and SMNVEV (reference sequence). This CDR3 is CASSFIGDEQFF. CDR3 nucleotide sequence: TGTGCCAGCAGTTTCATAGGGGATGAGCAGTTCTTC.

The chain carries TRBV5-6 and TRBJ2-3, with D perhaps TRBD2 (6 bases). This CDR3 comprises 16 residues. Trimming shortened V by 0 bases and J by 5 bases, and 16 bases separated the two germline ends. CDR1 is SGHDT, CDR2 YYEEEE, per germline. CDR3 residues: CASSLGGLVGGDTQYF. The CDR3 DNA reads TGTGCCAGCAGCTTGGGCGGTCTAGTCGGGGGAGATACGCAGTATTTT.

This CDR3 is CASSSTGGGNYEQYF. In DNA form, the CDR3 reads TGTGCCAGCAGCTCTACGGGGGGAGGGAACTACGAGCAGTACTTC. This rearrangement joins TRBV5-5 to TRBJ2-7; TRBD2 aligns across 7 bases. Germline V gives CDR1 SGHKS, CDR2 YYEKEE (reference sequence). V lost 3 bases and J lost 3; bases outside the gene matches: 9. The CDR3 runs to 15 residues.

The chain carries TRBV29-1 and TRBJ2-7; D remains ambiguous. This CDR3 comprises 13 residues. From germline, CDR1 is SQVTM and CDR2 ANQGSEA. Deletions cut 4 bases from V and 1 base from J, with 11 bases between. This CDR3 is CSVVLWGSYEQYF. CDR3 bases: TGCAGCGTTGTGCTTTGGGGTTCCTACGAGCAGTACTTC.

This clone was seen a single time. The rearrangement joins TRBV4-1 to TRBJ1-5; 10 bases are shared with TRBD1. Germline assignment: CDR1 MGHRA and CDR2 YSYEKL. V shed 1 base, J shed 6 bases, and the junction held 3 bases outside the gene matches. This CDR3 is built from 15 residues. CDR3 in amino acids: CASSQGQGAAQPQHF. The CDR3 nucleotides read TGCGCCAGCAGCCAAGGACAGGGGGCAGCTCAGCCCCAGCATTTT.

The chain has TRBV27 and TRBJ1-1, with a weak D call TRBD1 (5 bases). This CDR3 contains 13 residues. V lost 6 bases, J lost 10 bases, and 18 bases lay in between. From germline, CDR1 is MNHEY and CDR2 SMNVEV (reference sequence). Written as DNA, the CDR3 is TGTGCCAGCAGATTCCTGATGGGGACGGTAGCTTTCTTT. Residues: CASRFLMGTVAFF.

The gene calls are TRBV28 and TRBJ2-7; 7 positions match TRBD2. Germline CDR1 and CDR2: MDHEN and SYDVKM. J lost 6 bases, V lost 5 bases, and 13 bases had no gene match. The CDR3 extends over 15 amino acids. CDR3 coding DNA: TGTGCCAGCAGTCCCCTCGGGAGGATTGGCTCCGAGCAGTACTTC. Its translation is CASSPLGRIGSEQYF.

The chain combines TRBV5-4 with TRBJ2-2; tentatively, D is TRBD1 (6 bases). The CDR3 totals 16 residues. Trimming stripped 4 bases from V and 0 bases from J, with 13 bases between. Germline V gene data show CDR1 as SGHNT and CDR2 as YYREEE (reference sequence). The CDR3 DNA reads as TGTGCCAGCAGCCAGGTCGGGACAACGAACACCGGGGAGCTGTTTTTT. This sequence encodes CASSQVGTTNTGELFF.

The V and J genes are TRBV27 and TRBJ2-1; the D gene is possibly TRBD2 (9 bases). This CDR3 comprises 20 residues. Trimming took off 5 bases at V and 5 bases at J, with 31 bases between the two ends. Per the germline V gene, CDR1 is MNHEY and CDR2 is SMNVEV (reference sequence). DNA for the CDR3: TGTGCCAGCAGTCCTTTAACGACAGGGGTAGCGGGAGTGGGGGACAATGAGCAGTTCTTC. Protein product: CASSPLTTGVAGVGDNEQFF.

This rearrangement joins TRBV25-1 to TRBJ2-6; D is unresolved. V dropped 2 bases and J dropped 0 bases, with 8 bases sitting between them. The V gene's germline CDR1 is MGHDK and CDR2 SYGVNS. This CDR3 is 16 amino acids long. The CDR3 region has the DNA TGTGCCAGCAGTGAACTTTCAGCCTCTGGGGCCAACGTCCTGACTTTC. Translated: CASSELSASGANVLTF.